The clone carrying this TCR beta chain is termed large. The antigen is not known. Per the original methods: Clinicopathological groups of papillary thyroid cancer showed CDR3 differences that were used to build a distant-metastasis classifier. TCRdb used MiXCR to call clones anew from the PCR reads. The V and J calls shown here were made by TCRdb, not taken from the authors' results. The sample consists of about 8,000 clones, under 20% of them appearing once. This sample stems from a study of metastatic and nonmetastatic thyroid tumors. On the study more broadly: Repertoires from blood and tumor or nodule tissue of malignant and benign thyroid patients were compared. Notes on the study in general: Reportedly, malignant thyroid tumors had significantly higher TCR beta diversity than benign nodules, in blood and tumor.

Trimming removed 0 bases from V and 7 bases from J; junction bases left unmatched: 12. The CDR3 runs to 15 residues. The germline V gene encodes CDR1 DFQATT and CDR2 SNEGSKA (reference sequence). Thyroid surgery had not been preceded by any treatment in any patient. This TCR was sampled from a female donor with papillary thyroid cancer or a benign thyroid nodule (not recorded which). Some clones in this sample may be carry-over from other donors' samples. The V call is TRBV20-1, the J call TRBJ2-7; TRBD2 matches 7 bases. The sample consisted of adjacent normal tissue. Here the CDR3 DNA reads TGCAGTGCTAGAGATGGGGAGGGAGGGCCTTATGAGCAGTACTTC. Its protein is CSARDGEGGPYEQYF.